One TCR beta chain is described in this entry. Its antigen is not identified. The source of the sample is a study of cytomegalovirus exposure and HLA in healthy donors. Study results and limitations: On later analysis, the bulk of CMV-associated TCR beta chains appeared to be HLA-restricted. Researchers counted over 150 TCR beta chains as cytomegalovirus-associated.

Use of 60 Vbeta and 13 Jbeta primers characterized the PCR. Authors' processing steps: Unique TCR beta chains numbered about 72 million in a later analysis, with roughly 10 million shared. Data came from immunoSEQ multiplex PCR; TCRdb stores just in-frame clones and leaves some out. The D gene and trimming were derived from the DNA, and the V and J assignments and clone size from that table. The data show around 130,000 clones, about four fifths seen once. Sequenced: PBMCs. This TCR was sampled from a man under 40 in good health and CMV-seronegative.

The CDR3 sequence: CASSDPGWATNEKLFF. Written as DNA, the CDR3 is TGTGCCAGCAGTGACCCAGGTTGGGCAACTAATGAAAAACTGTTTTTT. The V and J genes are TRBV6-1 and TRBJ1-4; no clear D. V lost 3 bases to trimming and J lost 0 bases, with 11 bases between them. Germline values: CDR1 MNHNS, CDR2 SASEGT. The CDR3 has 16 residues.